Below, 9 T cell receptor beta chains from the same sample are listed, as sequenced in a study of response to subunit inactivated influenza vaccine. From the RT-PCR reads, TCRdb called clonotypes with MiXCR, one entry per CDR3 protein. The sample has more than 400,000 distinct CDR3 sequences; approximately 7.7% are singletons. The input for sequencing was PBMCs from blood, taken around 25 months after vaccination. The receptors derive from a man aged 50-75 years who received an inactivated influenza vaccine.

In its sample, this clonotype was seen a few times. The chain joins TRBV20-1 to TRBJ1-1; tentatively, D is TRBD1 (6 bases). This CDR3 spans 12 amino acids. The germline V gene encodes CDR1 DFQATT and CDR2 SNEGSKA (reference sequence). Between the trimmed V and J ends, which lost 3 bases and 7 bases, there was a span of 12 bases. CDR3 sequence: CSASPQGNEAFF. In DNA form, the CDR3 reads TGCAGTGCTAGTCCGCAGGGGAATGAAGCTTTCTTT.

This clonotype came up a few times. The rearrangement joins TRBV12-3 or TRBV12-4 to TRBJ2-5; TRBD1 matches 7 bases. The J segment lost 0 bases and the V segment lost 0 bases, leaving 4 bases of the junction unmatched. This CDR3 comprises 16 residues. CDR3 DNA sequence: TGTGCCAGCAGTTTAGCCGGGACAGAATACCAAGAGACCCAGTACTTC. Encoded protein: CASSLAGTEYQETQYF.

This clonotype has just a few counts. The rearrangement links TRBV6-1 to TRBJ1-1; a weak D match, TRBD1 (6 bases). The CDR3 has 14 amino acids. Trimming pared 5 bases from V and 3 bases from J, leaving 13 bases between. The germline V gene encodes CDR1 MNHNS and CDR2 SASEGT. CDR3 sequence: CASSQRGGDTEAFF. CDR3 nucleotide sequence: TGTGCCAGCAGTCAGCGAGGGGGTGACACTGAAGCTTTCTTT.

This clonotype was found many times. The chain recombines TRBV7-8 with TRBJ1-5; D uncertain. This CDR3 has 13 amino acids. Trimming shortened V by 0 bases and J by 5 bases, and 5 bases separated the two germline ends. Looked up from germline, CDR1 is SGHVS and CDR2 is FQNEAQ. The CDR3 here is CASSLAPDQPQHF. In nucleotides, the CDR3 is TGTGCCAGCAGCTTAGCGCCGGATCAGCCCCAGCATTTT.

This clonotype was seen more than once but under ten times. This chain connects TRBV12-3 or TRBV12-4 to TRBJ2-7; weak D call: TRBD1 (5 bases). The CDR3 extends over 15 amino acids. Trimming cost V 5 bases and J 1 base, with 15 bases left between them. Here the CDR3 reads CASSHPGLPSYEQYF. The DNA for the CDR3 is TGTGCCAGCAGTCACCCAGGGCTCCCATCCTACGAGCAGTACTTC.

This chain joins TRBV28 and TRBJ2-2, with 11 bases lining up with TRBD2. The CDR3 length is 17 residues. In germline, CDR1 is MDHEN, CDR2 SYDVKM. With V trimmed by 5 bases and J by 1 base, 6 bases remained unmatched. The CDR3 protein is CASSLSLAGENTGELFF. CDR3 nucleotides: TGTGCCAGCAGTCTCTCACTAGCGGGAGAGAACACCGGGGAGCTGTTTTTT. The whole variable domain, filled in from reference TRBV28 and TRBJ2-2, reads DVKVTQSSRYLVKRTGEKVFLECVQDMDHENMFWYRQDPGLGLRLIYFSYDVKMKEKGDIPEGYSVSREKKERFSLILESASTNQTSMYLCASSLSLAGENTGELFFGEGSRLTVL.

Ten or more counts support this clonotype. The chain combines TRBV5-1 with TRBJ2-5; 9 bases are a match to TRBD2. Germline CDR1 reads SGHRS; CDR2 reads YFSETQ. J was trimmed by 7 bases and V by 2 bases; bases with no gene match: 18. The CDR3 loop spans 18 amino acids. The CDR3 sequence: CASSLVGAERGDSGTQYF. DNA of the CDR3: TGCGCCAGCAGCTTAGTAGGTGCCGAGCGGGGGGACTCGGGGACCCAGTACTTC.

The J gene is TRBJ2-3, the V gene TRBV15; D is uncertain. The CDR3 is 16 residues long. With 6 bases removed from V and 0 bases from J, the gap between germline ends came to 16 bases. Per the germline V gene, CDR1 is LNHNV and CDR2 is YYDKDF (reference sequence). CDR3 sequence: CATSRQVAVSTDTQYF. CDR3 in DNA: TGTGCCACCAGTCGTCAGGTGGCGGTAAGCACAGATACGCAGTATTTT.

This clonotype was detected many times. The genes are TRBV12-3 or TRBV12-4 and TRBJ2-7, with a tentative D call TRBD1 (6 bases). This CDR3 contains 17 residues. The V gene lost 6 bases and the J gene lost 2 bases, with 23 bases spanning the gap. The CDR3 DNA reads TGTGCCAGCAGCACAACGGACAGTCGTCTTCCTACCTACGAGCAGTACTTC. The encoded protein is CASSTTDSRLPTYEQYF.